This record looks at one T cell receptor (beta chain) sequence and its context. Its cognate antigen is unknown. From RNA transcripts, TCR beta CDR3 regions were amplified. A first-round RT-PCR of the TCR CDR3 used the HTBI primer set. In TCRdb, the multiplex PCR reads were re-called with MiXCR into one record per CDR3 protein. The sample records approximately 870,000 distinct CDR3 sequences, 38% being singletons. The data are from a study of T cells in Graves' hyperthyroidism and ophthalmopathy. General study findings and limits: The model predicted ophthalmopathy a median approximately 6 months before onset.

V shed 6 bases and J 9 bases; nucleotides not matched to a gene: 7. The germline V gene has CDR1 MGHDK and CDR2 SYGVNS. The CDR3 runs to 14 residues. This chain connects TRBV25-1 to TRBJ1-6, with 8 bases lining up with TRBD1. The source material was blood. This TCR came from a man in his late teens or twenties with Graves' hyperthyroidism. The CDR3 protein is CASSPTGAGSPLHF. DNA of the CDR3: TGTGCCAGCAGCCCGACAGGGGCTGGTTCACCCCTCCACTTT.